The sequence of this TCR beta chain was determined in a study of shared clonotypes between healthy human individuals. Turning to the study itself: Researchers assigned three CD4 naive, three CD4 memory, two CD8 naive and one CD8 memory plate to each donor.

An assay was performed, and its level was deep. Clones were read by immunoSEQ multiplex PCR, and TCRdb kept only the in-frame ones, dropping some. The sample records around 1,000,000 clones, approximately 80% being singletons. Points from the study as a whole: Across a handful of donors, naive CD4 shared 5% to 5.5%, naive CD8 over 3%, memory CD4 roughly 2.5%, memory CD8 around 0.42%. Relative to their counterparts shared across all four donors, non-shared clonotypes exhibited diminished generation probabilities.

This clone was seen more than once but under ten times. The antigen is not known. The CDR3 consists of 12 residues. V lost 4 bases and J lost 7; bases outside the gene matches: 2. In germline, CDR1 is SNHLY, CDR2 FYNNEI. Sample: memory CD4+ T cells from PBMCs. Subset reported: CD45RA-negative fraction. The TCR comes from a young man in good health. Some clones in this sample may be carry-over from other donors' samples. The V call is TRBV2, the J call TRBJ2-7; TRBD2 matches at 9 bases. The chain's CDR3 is CASSVTSGEQYF. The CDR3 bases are TGTGCCAGCAGTGTTACTAGCGGGGAGCAGTACTTC.